These T cell receptor beta chains were read from a single sample in a study of T cell responses to AZD1222 COVID-19 vaccine. Sequencing was performed with immunoSEQ multiplex PCR; in TCRdb, only in-frame clones are kept and a portion is missing. The data show 100,000 to 150,000 clones, with roughly nine tenths seen just once and around a quarter held by the top ten. The specimen comprised peripheral blood, sampled on day 0 of AZD1222 vaccination. Source of these receptors: an adult in good health. Each CDR3 is given with its conserved first and last residue. The D gene is left open where the match is weak. Only some rows state a clone size, as once, few, many or a class for expanded clones.

j_call v_call clone_size d_call cdr3_nt cdr3_aa
TRBJ2-7 TRBV23-1 . . TGCGCCAGCAGCCTGAGGCAGGGAGCCTACGAGCAGTACTTC CASSLRQGAYEQYF
TRBJ2-7 TRBV6-1 . TRBD2 TGTGCCAGCAGTGACACCGGGACTAGCCCCTACGAGCAGTACTTC CASSDTGTSPYEQYF
TRBJ2-7 TRBV30 . . TGTGCCTGGAGTGTACCGGACTACCCCCCCTACGAGCAGTACTTC CAWSVPDYPPYEQYF
TRBJ1-2 TRBV30 . . TGTGCCTGGAGTGTACAAGGGGTTCCGAGCTATGGCTACACCTTC CAWSVQGVPSYGYTF
TRBJ1-6 TRBV5-1 . . TGCGCCAGCAGTCCGCCCGGGTCCTATAATTCACCCCTCCACTTT CASSPPGSYNSPLHF
TRBJ1-2 TRBV3-1/TRBV3-2 . . TGTGCCAGCAGCCCCGACAGATCCTCGGGCTACACCTTC CASSPDRSSGYTF
TRBJ2-7 TRBV20-1 . . TGCAGTGCTAGCGTAAACTACGAGCAGTACTTC CSASVNYEQYF
TRBJ1-2 TRBV7-9 few . TGTGCCAGCAGCTCTAAAGGACTGGGTGCTAATGGCTACACCTTC CASSSKGLGANGYTF
TRBJ1-6 TRBV5-1 few TRBD1 TGCGCCAGCAGTATCACAGGGGTGCAGTCACCCCTCCACTTT CASSITGVQSPLHF
TRBJ1-1 TRBV6-5 . TRBD1 TGTGCCAGCAGCGAGGGGGCATACGTTAATGAAGCTTTCTTT CASSEGAYVNEAFF
TRBJ1-1 TRBV7-9 . . TGTGCCAGCAGCTTAGGCGAAGCGAACACTGAAGCTTTCTTT CASSLGEANTEAFF
TRBJ1-2 TRBV11-2 . . TGTGCCAGCAGCTTAGGTCCCACGACCTTC CASSLGPTTF
TRBJ2-3 TRBV27 . . TGTGCCAGCAGTTCGCTGGAAACAGATACGCAGTATTTT CASSSLETDTQYF
TRBJ1-5 TRBV3-1/TRBV3-2 . . TGTGCCAGCAGCCAGACTGTAAATCAGCCCCAGCATTTT CASSQTVNQPQHF